The 17 T cell receptor beta chains given below trace back to one sample, sequenced in a study of T cell responses to AZD1222 COVID-19 vaccine. TCRdb's copy holds only in-frame clones and misses some; the assay was immunoSEQ multiplex PCR. Of over 85,000 clones in the sample, 70% to 90% are singletons; the top ten hold around 3%. This material consisted of peripheral blood, taken on day 0 of AZD1222 vaccination. These TCRs come from an adult in good health.

The V gene is TRBV27, the J gene TRBJ1-1; perhaps TRBD1 as D (5 bases). Trimming pared 6 bases from V and 1 base from J, leaving 9 bases between. Germline V gives CDR1 MNHEY, CDR2 SMNVEV (reference sequence). The CDR3 extends over 13 amino acids. The CDR3 nucleotides read TGTGCCAGCAGGTCTGACAGGAACACTGAAGCTTTCTTT. Its translation is CASRSDRNTEAFF.

The DNA of the CDR3 is TGTGCCAGCAGCTCAAAGACAGGGGTCCTTGGGGGCTACACCTTC. It translates to CASSSKTGVLGGYTF. The V gene is TRBV7-2, the J gene TRBJ1-2, with 8 positions matching TRBD1. Germline CDR1 reads SGHTA; CDR2 reads FQGNSA. Trimming cost V 4 bases and J 8 bases; bases outside gene matches: 12. The CDR3 totals 15 residues.

Turning to this clone: Different DNA sequences within this sample yield the same CDR3. The chain combines TRBV2 with TRBJ2-7; the D gene is possibly TRBD2 (6 bases). This CDR3 region has 13 residues. Per the germline V gene, CDR1 is SNHLY and CDR2 is FYNNEI. Trimming stripped 6 bases from V and 6 bases from J, with 15 bases between. The CDR3 sequence is CASSLMGLSEQYF. The DNA for the CDR3 is TGTGCCAGCAGCCTTATGGGACTGTCCGAGCAGTACTTC. The whole variable domain, filled in from reference TRBV2 and TRBJ2-7, reads EPEVTQTPSHQVTQMGQEVILRCVPISNHLYFYWYRQILGQKVEFLVSFYNNEISEKSEIFDDQFSVERPDGSNFTLKIRSTKLEDSAMYFCASSLMGLSEQYFGPGTRLTVT.

The chain employs TRBV7-9 and TRBJ1-2; TRBD1 agrees at 7 bases. CDR3 size: 14 residues. V lost 9 bases, J lost 4 bases, and 11 bases stayed unmatched. CDR1 and CDR2 (germline): SEHNR, FQNEAQ (reference sequence). CDR3 coding DNA: TGTGCCAGTACCCGGGCGGGGACAGCCTATGGCTACACCTTC. Residues: CASTRAGTAYGYTF.

The rearrangement links TRBV27 to TRBJ2-3, with a weak D call TRBD1 (5 bases). Trimming pared 5 bases from V and 3 bases from J, leaving 9 bases between. The germline V gene encodes CDR1 MNHEY and CDR2 SMNVEV (reference sequence). This CDR3 has 13 amino acids. The chain's CDR3 is CASSRQTTDTQYF. CDR3 nucleotides: TGTGCCAGCAGTAGACAGACAACAGATACGCAGTATTTT.

The chain employs TRBV28 and TRBJ2-7; 8 bases line up with TRBD2. The length of the CDR3 is 13 residues. CDR1 MDHEN and CDR2 SYDVKM come from the germline V gene. J lost 7 bases, V lost 5 bases, and 7 bases had no gene match. In DNA, the CDR3 is TGTGCCAGCAGTACAGCGGGGGCGCGAGAGCAGTACTTC. Translating gives CASSTAGAREQYF.

The chain has TRBV27 and TRBJ1-1; TRBD1 agrees at 9 bases. Trimming cost V 6 bases and J 4 bases; bases outside gene matches: 6. The germline V gene encodes CDR1 MNHEY and CDR2 SMNVEV (reference sequence). The CDR3 extends over 14 amino acids. The CDR3 coding sequence is TGTGCCAGCAGGAGGACAGGGGTAATCACTGAAGCTTTCTTT. Residues: CASRRTGVITEAFF.

The chain is built from TRBV6-4 and TRBJ1-1; possible D gene TRBD1, 5 bases. V was trimmed by 0 bases and J by 4 bases, leaving 9 bases between them. From germline, CDR1 is MRHNA and CDR2 SNTAGT. This CDR3 comprises 14 residues. This chain's CDR3 is CASSDSEGTTEAFF. In nucleotides, the CDR3 is TGTGCCAGCAGTGACTCGGAGGGGACCACTGAAGCTTTCTTT.

The J gene is TRBJ1-6, the V gene TRBV9; D is unclear. Per germline, CDR1 SGDLS and CDR2 YYNGEE. Trimming removed 6 bases from V and 5 bases from J, with 15 bases in between. The CDR3 covers 15 residues. CDR3 in amino acids: CASTFGPGDNSPLHF. The CDR3 bases are TGTGCCAGCACCTTCGGGCCCGGAGATAATTCACCCCTCCACTTT.

The chain links TRBV9 to TRBJ1-4, with D tentatively TRBD1 (5 bases). The CDR3 length is 14 residues. CDR1 is SGDLS, CDR2 YYNGEE, per germline. Between the trimmed V and J ends, which lost 4 bases and 7 bases, there was a span of 14 bases. The CDR3 DNA reads as TGTGCCAGCAGCAAAGACAGAAGTGTTGAAAAACTGTTTTTT. Amino acid sequence: CASSKDRSVEKLFF.

The gene calls are TRBV6-5 and TRBJ1-1, with 7 nucleotides matching TRBD1. This CDR3 spans 14 amino acids. Looked up from germline, CDR1 is MNHEY and CDR2 is SVGAGI. V lost 6 bases to trimming and J lost 11 bases; unmatched junction nucleotides: 15. The CDR3 nucleotides read TGTGCCAGCAGCAACCACCGGGACAGTAGACGGGCTTTCTTT. As protein: CASSNHRDSRRAFF.

J is TRBJ1-2 and V is TRBV7-2; D may be TRBD1 (6 bases). Germline CDR1 SGHTA, CDR2 FQGNSA. Deletions cut 2 bases from V and 0 bases from J, with 10 bases between. This CDR3 comprises 15 residues. This chain's CDR3 is CASSLSDRTNYGYTF. The CDR3 coding sequence is TGTGCCAGCAGCTTATCTGACAGGACTAACTATGGCTACACCTTC.

The chain combines TRBV2 with TRBJ1-4; D is unclear. Trimming took 8 bases from V and 6 from J, leaving 16 bases between them. The CDR3 sequence is 14 residues long. Germline V gene data show CDR1 as SNHLY and CDR2 as FYNNEI. CDR3 nucleotides: TGTGCCAGCCAAATTGCTGGAGGGTATGAAAAACTGTTTTTT. Protein product: CASQIAGGYEKLFF.

The chain employs TRBV3-1 (or the pseudogene TRBV3-2) and TRBJ2-7, with TRBD2 matching 9 bases. Trimming took 2 bases from V and 2 from J; bases not matched to a gene: 1. This CDR3 contains 14 residues. Germline V gene data show CDR1 as LGHDT and CDR2 as YNNKEL (reference sequence). CDR3 sequence: CASSQTSGPYEQYF. The CDR3 DNA sequence: TGTGCCAGCAGCCAAACTAGCGGGCCCTACGAGCAGTACTTC.

The chain has TRBV19 and TRBJ2-5, with D possibly being TRBD1 or TRBD2 (5 bases each). The ends were cut back, 1 base at V and 4 bases at J, with 13 bases in the middle. CDR3 length: 15 residues. Germline lookup yields CDR1 LNHDA and CDR2 SQIVND (reference sequence). The CDR3, as DNA: TGTGCCAGTAGTATAGGTCCTACTGGGGGAGAGACCCAGTACTTC. Amino acids: CASSIGPTGGETQYF.

The chain is built from TRBV7-3 and TRBJ2-2, with D unresolved. V dropped 1 base and J dropped 3 bases, with 0 bases sitting between them. Germline V gene data show CDR1 as SGHTA and CDR2 as FQGTGA. The CDR3 has 12 residues. CDR3 region: CASSLNTGELFF. CDR3 bases: TGTGCCAGCAGCTTAAACACCGGGGAGCTGTTTTTT.

This clone appeared a single time. The chain has TRBV29-1 and TRBJ2-1; 14 nucleotides match TRBD2. Looked up from germline, CDR1 is SQVTM and CDR2 is ANQGSEA. Trimming cost V 5 bases and J 1 base; bases outside gene matches: 1. The CDR3 extends over 15 amino acids. The CDR3 here is CSVWTSGRSYNEQFF. The CDR3 nucleotides read TGCAGCGTTTGGACTAGCGGGAGGTCCTACAATGAGCAGTTCTTC.